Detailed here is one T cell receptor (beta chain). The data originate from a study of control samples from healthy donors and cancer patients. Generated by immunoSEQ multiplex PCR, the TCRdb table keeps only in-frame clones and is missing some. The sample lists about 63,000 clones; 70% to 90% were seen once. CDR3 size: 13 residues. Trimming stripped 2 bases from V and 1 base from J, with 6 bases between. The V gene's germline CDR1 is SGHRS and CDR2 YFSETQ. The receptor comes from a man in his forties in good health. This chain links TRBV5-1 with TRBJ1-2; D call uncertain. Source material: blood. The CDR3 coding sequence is TGCGCCAGCAGCTTCTCCGGTAACTATGGCTACACCTTC. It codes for CASSFSGNYGYTF.